This TCR beta chain was documented in a study of blood T cell repertoires in COVID-19. Study as a whole: Sources were T cells, B-cell-depleted T cells, or PBMCs; the material itself was cDNA or gDNA.

Assay used: immunoSEQ multiplex PCR; TCRdb lists only in-frame clones, some missing. The data show 55,000 to 80,000 clones, less than 85% seen once. The trim removed 10 bases at V and 1 base at J, leaving 7 bases unmatched. From germline, CDR1 is MDHEN and CDR2 SYDVKM. CDR3 length: 14 residues. The chain carries TRBV28 and TRBJ1-5; 7 nucleotides agree with TRBD1. The sample was peripheral blood. This clonotype was obtained from a man aged 55 to 70 with acute or convalescent COVID-19. The CDR3 is CATQGGRSNQPQHF. CDR3 nucleotides: TGTGCCACCCAGGGGGGTAGGAGCAATCAGCCCCAGCATTTT.